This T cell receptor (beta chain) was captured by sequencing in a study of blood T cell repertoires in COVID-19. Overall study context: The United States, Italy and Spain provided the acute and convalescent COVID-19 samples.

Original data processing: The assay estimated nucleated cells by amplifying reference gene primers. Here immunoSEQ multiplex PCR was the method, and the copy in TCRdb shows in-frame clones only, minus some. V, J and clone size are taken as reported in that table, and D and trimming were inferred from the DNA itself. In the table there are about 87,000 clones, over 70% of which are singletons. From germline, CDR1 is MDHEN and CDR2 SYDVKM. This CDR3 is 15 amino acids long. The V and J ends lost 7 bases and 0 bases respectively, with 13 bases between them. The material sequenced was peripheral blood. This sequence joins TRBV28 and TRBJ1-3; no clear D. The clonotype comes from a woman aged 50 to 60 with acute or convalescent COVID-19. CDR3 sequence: CASTQLGSSGNTIYF. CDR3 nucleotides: TGTGCCAGCACCCAATTGGGGAGCTCTGGAAACACCATATATTTT.